Below are 15 T cell receptor beta chains sequenced from a single sample in a study of blood T cell repertoires in COVID-19. TCRdb's table, derived via immunoSEQ multiplex PCR, lists solely in-frame clones and lacks some. The data contain around 100,000 clones, around 88% of them singletons. Sequencing was carried out using peripheral blood. These receptors were collected from a human donor in a cohort sampled during active COVID-19.

The CDR3 here is CSAYSGGEQYF. CDR3 in DNA: TGCAGTGCCTATAGCGGGGGCGAGCAGTACTTC. This chain joins TRBV20-1 and TRBJ2-7; TRBD2 aligns across 9 bases. Germline loops: CDR1 DFQATT, CDR2 SNEGSKA (reference sequence). The length of the CDR3 is 11 residues. The trim removed 6 bases at V and 6 bases at J, leaving 3 bases unmatched.

V usage is TRBV2 and J usage is TRBJ2-1, with no clear D. Trimming cost V 3 bases and J 2 bases, with 8 bases left between them. CDR3 size: 14 residues. CDR1 and CDR2 from the germline V gene are SNHLY and FYNNEI. As DNA, the CDR3 is TGTGCCAGCAGTGATCTACTACCCTACAATGAGCAGTTCTTC. This codes for CASSDLLPYNEQFF.

This chain links TRBV19 with TRBJ1-1; D is possibly TRBD1 (6 bases). Germline V gene sequence: CDR1 LNHDA, CDR2 SQIVND (reference sequence). This CDR3 contains 14 residues. Trimming removed 6 bases at V and 4 bases at J, with 15 bases between. CDR3 in amino acids: CASRLAGASTEAFF. CDR3 bases: TGTGCCAGTAGGCTGGCGGGGGCCAGCACTGAAGCTTTCTTT.

This chain uses TRBV6-4 with TRBJ1-1; D possibly corresponds to TRBD1 (6 bases). The germline gives CDR1 MRHNA, CDR2 SNTAGT. CDR3 size: 13 residues. Trimming took 4 bases from V and 1 from J, leaving 7 bases between them. CDR3 nucleotide sequence: TGTGCCAGCAGTGCCAGGGGGAACACTGAAGCTTTCTTT. This translates into CASSARGNTEAFF.

The V gene is TRBV19, the J gene TRBJ2-7; 9 positions agree with TRBD2. The trim removed 3 bases at V and 0 bases at J, leaving 6 bases unmatched. Germline V gene sequence: CDR1 LNHDA, CDR2 SQIVND (reference sequence). The CDR3 sequence is 16 residues long. The CDR3 region is CASSIRASGDSYEQYF. In DNA form, the CDR3 reads TGTGCCAGTAGTATTAGGGCTAGCGGGGACTCCTACGAGCAGTACTTC.

The chain joins TRBV6-4 to TRBJ2-1; 9 positions match TRBD2. V was pared by 6 bases and J by 5 bases, with 8 bases of the junction left unmatched. Germline V gene sequence: CDR1 MRHNA, CDR2 SNTAGT. The CDR3 loop spans 15 amino acids. The CDR3 coding sequence is TGTGCCAGCAGCCCTGCGGGAGGGGATAACAATGAGCAGTTCTTC. Translating it yields CASSPAGGDNNEQFF.

The chain combines TRBV10-1 with TRBJ1-3; D call uncertain. V was shortened by 3 bases and J by 4 bases, with 10 bases between the two germline ends. CDR3 size: 14 residues. CDR1 and CDR2 from the germline V gene are WNHNN and SYGVQD (reference sequence). The CDR3 bases are TGCGCCAGCAGTGAACAAATAGCGGGAAACACCATATATTTT. It codes for CASSEQIAGNTIYF.

J is TRBJ2-4 and V is TRBV5-8; weak D call: TRBD2 (6 bases). The CDR3 consists of 12 residues. Germline lookup yields CDR1 SGHTS and CDR2 YDEGEE. V lost 7 bases to trimming and J lost 7 bases, with 12 bases between them. The CDR3 DNA is TGTGCCAGCTCATGGGGGGTGAACATTCAGTACTTC. Translation: CASSWGVNIQYF.

The chain has TRBV5-8 and TRBJ2-5; 10 bases are shared with TRBD1. The CDR3 is 16 residues long. Trimming cost V 1 base and J 5 bases; bases outside gene matches: 8. In germline, CDR1 is SGHTS, CDR2 YDEGEE. DNA of the CDR3: TGTGCCAGCAGCTTGCTTTGGGACAGGGGATGGGAGACCCAGTACTTC. It codes for CASSLLWDRGWETQYF.

The chain combines TRBV4-2 with TRBJ2-3; 9 nucleotides agree with TRBD2. This CDR3 spans 16 amino acids. V shed 4 bases, J shed 4 bases, and the junction held 9 bases outside the gene matches. Germline V gene lookup returns CDR1 LGHNA and CDR2 YNFKEQ. CDR3 protein: CASSLHRAGGSDTQYF. The CDR3 DNA reads as TGTGCCAGCAGCCTCCACCGAGCGGGAGGTTCAGATACGCAGTATTTT.

The J gene is TRBJ2-7, the V gene TRBV7-9, with D possibly TRBD2 on 7 matching bases. V lost 4 bases to trimming and J lost 1 base, with 11 bases between them. The CDR3 loop spans 14 amino acids. CDR1 and CDR2 (germline): SEHNR, FQNEAQ (reference sequence). This CDR3 is CASSWGGGSYEQYF. CDR3 DNA: TGTGCCAGCAGCTGGGGGGGCGGGTCCTACGAGCAGTACTTC. The complete variable domain, with remaining parts taken from reference TRBV7-9 and TRBJ2-7, reads DTGVSQNPRHKITKRGQNVTFRCDPISEHNRLYWYRQTLGQGPEFLTYFQNEAQLEKSRLLSDRFSAERPKGSFSTLEIQRTEQGDSAMYLCASSWGGGSYEQYFGPGTRLTVT.

This rearrangement joins TRBV27 to TRBJ2-3; tentatively, D is TRBD2 (5 bases). The CDR3 extends over 13 amino acids. Germline loops: CDR1 MNHEY, CDR2 SMNVEV (reference sequence). Trimming took off 4 bases at V and 5 bases at J, with 10 bases between the two ends. CDR3 sequence reads: CASSYEGGDTQYF. The CDR3 coding sequence is TGTGCCAGCAGTTACGAGGGTGGAGATACGCAGTATTTT.

The V and J genes are TRBV5-8 and TRBJ2-5; TRBD2 agrees at 8 bases. The J segment lost 2 bases and the V segment lost 2 bases, leaving 8 bases of the junction unmatched. The CDR3 has 16 amino acids. Germline V CDR1 and CDR2: SGHTS, YDEGEE. CDR3 DNA: TGTGCCAGCAGCTTCGGGGCGGGGGGACCACAAGAGACCCAGTACTTC. Protein sequence: CASSFGAGGPQETQYF. Supplemented by reference TRBV5-8 and TRBJ2-5, the full variable domain reads EAGVTQSPTHLIKTRGQQATLRCSPISGHTSVYWYQQALGLGLQFLLWYDEGEERNRGNFPPRFSGRQFPNYSSELNVNALELEDSALYLCASSFGAGGPQETQYFGPGTRLLVL.

This clone has a single count. The chain joins TRBV3-1 (or the pseudogene TRBV3-2) to TRBJ2-7; TRBD1 matches at 12 bases. V shed 1 base, J shed 7 bases, and the junction held 5 bases outside the gene matches. Germline V gives CDR1 LGHDT, CDR2 YNNKEL (reference sequence). CDR3 size: 15 residues. The CDR3 loop is CASSQGGQGAGEQYF. CDR3 DNA: TGTGCCAGCAGCCAAGGGGGACAGGGGGCTGGGGAGCAGTACTTC.

The V call is TRBV19, the J call TRBJ2-1; the match to TRBD2 covers 8 bases. J gave up 7 bases and V 3 bases, and 5 bases lay outside the gene matches. Germline CDR1 is LNHDA and CDR2 is SQIVND (reference sequence). The CDR3 spans 14 residues. The DNA for the CDR3 is TGTGCCAGTAGTATGGGGCGGGAGGTAAATGAGCAGTTCTTC. It codes for CASSMGREVNEQFF.